The clone carrying this TCR beta chain was counted many times. The antigen is not known. TCR beta CDR3 sequences were amplified from RNA transcripts. First-round RT-PCR with HTBI primers amplified the TCR CDR3 region. TCRdb processed the multiplex PCR reads anew with MiXCR; each CDR3 protein has one entry. The profile shows approximately 590,000 distinct CDR3 sequences, around 45% of them singletons. The data are from a study of T cells in Graves' hyperthyroidism and ophthalmopathy. Study results and caveats: Onset of ophthalmopathy came a median around 6.5 months after the model predicted it.

Sequencing was carried out using peripheral blood or thyroid tissue (not recorded which). The clonotype originates from a woman between 18 and 29 years old with Graves' hyperthyroidism.

The DNA for the CDR3 is TGTGCCAGCAGCGAAGACCAGGGGGCTTACACCATATATTTT. This sequence encodes CASSEDQGAYTIYF. The chain is built from TRBV9 and TRBJ1-3; 8 nucleotides line up with TRBD1. The CDR3 loop spans 14 amino acids. The trim removed 3 bases at V and 8 bases at J, leaving 7 bases unmatched. Germline CDR1 SGDLS, CDR2 YYNGEE.